The 2 T cell receptor beta chains given below trace back to one sample, sequenced in a study of T-cell memory formation after mild COVID-19. TCRdb reanalysed the 5' RACE reads using MiXCR and keeps one entry per CDR3 protein. The sample has approximately 230,000 distinct CDR3 sequences, 16% seen once. Material for sequencing was PBMCs or a T cell subset sorted from them (not recorded which). The receptor source for this set is a man between 18 and 29 years old who had mild COVID-19 (a few samples of this study predate the infection). Cell type and time point are not known.

The genes are TRBV6-5 and TRBJ1-4; weak D call: TRBD1 (5 bases). The CDR3 runs 16 residues. The V and J ends lost 0 bases and 8 bases respectively, with 16 bases between them. In germline, CDR1 is MNHEY, CDR2 SVGAGI. The CDR3 loop is CASSYSRGTRGEKLFF. Here the CDR3 DNA reads TGTGCCAGCAGTTACTCGAGAGGGACCCGGGGGGAAAAACTGTTTTTT.

The gene calls are TRBV3-1 and TRBJ1-2; the match to TRBD1 covers 7 bases. The CDR3 is 16 amino acids. The V gene end was trimmed by 4 bases and the J gene end by 6 bases; junction bases not matched to a gene: 14. CDR1 LGHDT and CDR2 YNNKEL come from the germline V gene (reference sequence). CDR3 amino acids: CASSRPDRDIRDGYTF. The CDR3 bases are TGTGCCAGCAGCCGCCCAGACAGGGACATCAGGGATGGCTACACCTTC.